This TCR beta chain was observed in a study of T cell repertoires in cytomegalovirus infection. Turning to the study itself: Well-studied HLA-B-restricted epitopes and recently identified HLA-C-restricted epitopes of CMV were both used in the study. Indications of both CMV infection and matching HLA type were provided by public TCR beta signatures.

TCRdb re-derived calls from the reads in MiXCR, one entry per CDR3 protein. The table has roughly 150,000 distinct CDR3 sequences, over 25% seen once; the top ten hold about 56%. V gave up 7 bases and J gave up 0 bases, with 14 bases separating them. This CDR3 spans 15 amino acids. There are many counts of this clonotype. Its antigen remains unidentified. Points from the study as a whole: Summed frequency of shared TCR beta families picked out CMV carriers who also had the relevant HLA.

This material consisted of CD8+ T cells from cultured PBMCs, taken from culture after CMV antigen stimulation. V is TRBV12-3 or TRBV12-4 and J is TRBJ2-3; possibly TRBD1 or TRBD2 for D (6 bases each). The receptor comes from a human donor in good health (CMV status not recorded). Some clones in this sample may be carry-over from other donors' samples. CDR3 sequence (DNA): TGTGCCAGCAATAAGGGGGGAACTAGCACAGATACGCAGTATTTT. It translates to CASNKGGTSTDTQYF.